Following are 23 T cell receptor beta chains from one sample sequenced in a study of cytomegalovirus exposure and HLA in healthy donors. PCR amplification relied on 60 Vbeta primers (plus 13 Jbeta primers). TCRdb's table, derived via immunoSEQ multiplex PCR, lists solely in-frame clones and lacks some. The data hold 150,000 or so clones, with roughly 80% observed a single time. Specimen: PBMCs. The receptor source for this set is a woman between 35 and 50 years old in good health and CMV-seronegative.

This clone has just a few counts. The chain has TRBV5-5 and TRBJ1-5, with D perhaps TRBD1 (6 bases). CDR1 and CDR2 from the germline V gene are SGHKS and YYEKEE (reference sequence). V shed 4 bases and J shed 7 bases, with 21 bases lying between them. There are 16 residues in the CDR3. As DNA, the CDR3 is TGTGCCAGCAGCCTAGGGGGATCAGGTTGGGGCCAGCCCCAGCATTTT. Protein product: CASSLGGSGWGQPQHF.

A remark on this clone: An end of the junction differs from the germline gene, which may be a read error. The chain is built from TRBV29-1 and TRBJ2-1; weak D call: TRBD2 (6 bases). The CDR3 runs 14 residues. The germline V gene has CDR1 SQVTM and CDR2 ANQGSEA. Written as DNA, the CDR3 is TGCATCGTTGATGGAGGGAAGTCCTACAATGAGCAGTTCTTC. Residues: CIVDGGKSYNEQFF.

The chain uses TRBV6-6 and TRBJ1-1, with a tentative D call TRBD1 (5 bases). Germline V gives CDR1 MNHNY, CDR2 SVGAGI (reference sequence). V lost 2 bases and J lost 3, with 10 bases in between. CDR3 length: 14 residues. The CDR3 DNA sequence: TGTGCCAGCAGTTACGATGGGGGGGACACTGAAGCTTTCTTT. Amino acids: CASSYDGGDTEAFF.

As regards this clone: The junction departs from germline at one end; a sequencing error may be responsible. The same CDR3 also results from other DNA sequences found in this sample. The J gene is TRBJ1-1, the V gene TRBV4-1; D remains unclear. Germline values: CDR1 MGHRA, CDR2 YSYEKL. The CDR3 contains 11 residues. The CDR3, as DNA: TGCGCCAGCAAGAGGAACACTGAAGCCTTCTTT. Translation: CASKRNTEAFF.

This clone was seen a few times. The CDR3 DNA follows: TGTGCCAGTAGTATATTCGGGACAGGGGAGGAGACCCAGTACTTC. Translated, it gives CASSIFGTGEETQYF. The chain recombines TRBV19 with TRBJ2-5, with 10 bases identical to TRBD1. Trimming at V came to 2 bases and at J to 5 bases, leaving 5 bases not matched to a gene. CDR1 LNHDA and CDR2 SQIVND come from the germline V gene (reference sequence). There are 15 residues in the CDR3.

The chain couples TRBV2 to TRBJ2-7, with TRBD2 identical over 9 bases. Germline CDR1 is SNHLY and CDR2 is FYNNEI. The CDR3 is 16 residues long. V shed 0 bases, J shed 6 bases, and the junction held 9 bases outside the gene matches. CDR3 sequence reads: CASSEAMGRGGREQYF. CDR3 DNA: TGTGCCAGCAGTGAAGCAATGGGGCGGGGGGGCCGCGAGCAGTACTTC.

In this sample, this clone turned up a few times. The V call is TRBV30, the J call TRBJ2-7, with D hard to call. Germline CDR1 and CDR2: GTSNPN and SVGIG (reference sequence). Trimming removed 2 bases at V and 0 bases at J, with 8 bases between. The CDR3 runs to 13 residues. The CDR3 DNA sequence: TGTGCCTGGAGTACAGTTAGCTCCTACGAGCAGTACTTC. Translating it yields CAWSTVSSYEQYF. Together with reference TRBV30 and TRBJ2-7, the CDR3 gives the full variable domain: SQTIHQWPATLVQPVGSPLSLECTVEGTSNPNLYWYRQAAGRGLQLLFYSVGIGQISSEVPQNLSASRPQDRQFILSSKKLLLSDSGFYLCAWSTVSSYEQYFGPGTRLTVT.

The gene calls are TRBV6-1 and TRBJ1-3; D is unresolved. Germline V gene sequence: CDR1 MNHNS, CDR2 SASEGT. The CDR3 has 14 residues. V was trimmed by 7 bases and J by 3 bases, leaving 13 bases between them. CDR3 residues: CASMDGVGGNTIYF. The CDR3 nucleotides are TGTGCCAGCATGGACGGGGTGGGTGGAAACACCATATATTTT.

This sequence joins TRBV28 and TRBJ1-1; 9 nucleotides agree with TRBD1. The CDR3 length is 14 residues. Germline CDR1 MDHEN, CDR2 SYDVKM. With V trimmed by 7 bases and J by 4 bases, 7 bases remained unmatched. The DNA of the CDR3 is TGTGCCAGCATACACAGGGGGCTTGGCACTGAAGCTTTCTTT. Amino acids: CASIHRGLGTEAFF.

This chain uses TRBV28 with TRBJ1-5; D remains unclear. V was pared by 8 bases and J by 3 bases, with 14 bases between. This CDR3 region has 14 residues. CDR1 is MDHEN and CDR2 is SYDVKM in the germline V gene. The CDR3 spells CASGILRVNQPQHF. The CDR3 DNA follows: TGTGCCAGCGGAATACTGCGGGTCAATCAGCCCCAGCATTTT.

The V and J genes are TRBV7-2 and TRBJ2-3; 12 bases are shared with TRBD2. Germline V gene sequence: CDR1 SGHTA, CDR2 FQGNSA. The CDR3 length is 17 residues. Trimming removed 4 bases from V and 2 bases from J; junction bases left unmatched: 7. The CDR3 spells CASSYLAGGGPTDTQYF. The CDR3 DNA sequence: TGTGCCAGCAGCTATCTAGCGGGAGGGGGCCCCACAGATACGCAGTATTTT.

This chain joins TRBV5-6 and TRBJ1-2; 9 bases fit TRBD1. The CDR3 length is 13 residues. Germline V gene lookup returns CDR1 SGHDT and CDR2 YYEEEE. V shed 2 bases, J shed 8 bases, and the junction held 4 bases outside the gene matches. The CDR3 loop reads CASSLQGAGGYTF. The CDR3 coding sequence is TGTGCCAGCAGCTTACAGGGGGCTGGAGGCTACACCTTC.

The table lists this clone with a few counts. This chain joins TRBV4-1 and TRBJ2-7; D might be TRBD1 (6 bases). Deletions cut 1 base from V and 6 bases from J, with 13 bases between. The CDR3 runs 14 residues. Germline assignment: CDR1 MGHRA and CDR2 YSYEKL. Here the CDR3 DNA reads TGCGCCAGCAGCCAAGTTCAGGGGACAAGCGAGCAGTACTTC. As protein: CASSQVQGTSEQYF.

As regards this clone: Within the sample, other DNA sequences also encode this same CDR3. The chain joins TRBV6-5 to TRBJ2-1; TRBD2 agrees at 7 bases. From germline, CDR1 is MNHEY and CDR2 SVGAGI. The length of the CDR3 is 16 residues. V shed 0 bases, J shed 0 bases, and the junction held 2 bases outside the gene matches. The CDR3, as DNA: TGTGCCAGCAGTTACTCGGGCGGGAGCTCCTACAATGAGCAGTTCTTC. Protein: CASSYSGGSSYNEQFF.

In this sample, this clone turned up once. The chain uses TRBV6-5 and TRBJ1-6; the D gene is possibly TRBD1 (6 bases). The V gene lost 4 bases and the J gene lost 6 bases, with 16 bases spanning the gap. This CDR3 is built from 16 residues. Looked up from germline, CDR1 is MNHEY and CDR2 is SVGAGI. The CDR3 spells CASSWLDRTANSPLHF. As DNA, the CDR3 is TGTGCCAGCAGTTGGCTGGATCGGACAGCTAATTCACCCCTCCACTTT.

The chain links TRBV23-1 to TRBJ2-7; D is unclear. TRBV23-1 is placed among ORFs of uncertain function. The CDR3 is made up of 13 amino acids. Trimming took 8 bases from V and 5 from J, leaving 16 bases between them. CDR3 loop: CASPIFRHNEQYF. The CDR3 coding sequence is TGCGCCAGCCCCATCTTTCGACATAACGAGCAGTACTTC.

This clone was counted between two and nine times. J is TRBJ2-7 and V is TRBV7-6; the match to TRBD1 covers 7 bases. CDR1 is SGHVS and CDR2 is FNYEAQ in the germline V gene. The CDR3 has 14 amino acids. Trimming removed 5 bases from V and 5 bases from J; junction bases left unmatched: 9. The CDR3, as DNA: TGTGCCAGCAGCCTTGACAGGGTGGGTAACGAGCAGTACTTC. It yields the protein CASSLDRVGNEQYF.

The chain has TRBV7-9 and TRBJ1-1; D is possibly TRBD1 (5 bases). This CDR3 has 13 residues. Germline CDR1 is SEHNR and CDR2 is FQNEAQ (reference sequence). V was pared by 1 base and J by 7 bases, with 10 bases between. CDR3 protein: CASSLGGAGEAFF. CDR3 coding DNA: TGTGCCAGCAGCTTAGGCGGGGCGGGTGAAGCTTTCTTT.

The chain joins TRBV5-1 to TRBJ1-2; 9 nucleotides line up with TRBD1. Per germline, CDR1 SGHRS and CDR2 YFSETQ. Losses at the gene ends were 4 bases for V and 3 bases for J; bases not matched to a gene: 4. This CDR3 is built from 14 residues. This CDR3 reads CASSQGQGYYGYTF. The CDR3 DNA reads as TGCGCCAGCAGCCAGGGACAGGGCTACTATGGCTACACCTTC.

The chain joins TRBV5-1 to TRBJ2-2; TRBD2 agrees at 9 bases. The V gene end was trimmed by 7 bases and the J gene end by 6 bases; junction bases not matched to a gene: 7. Germline V gives CDR1 SGHRS, CDR2 YFSETQ. The CDR3 is 14 amino acids. The CDR3 reads CASGGTSIPGELFF. The CDR3 nucleotides read TGCGCCAGCGGTGGGACTAGCATTCCCGGGGAGCTGTTTTTT.

J is TRBJ1-2 and V is TRBV4-1; tentative D call: TRBD1 (5 bases). This CDR3 is 15 amino acids long. Germline values: CDR1 MGHRA, CDR2 YSYEKL. V was cut by 1 base and J by 1 base, with 10 bases left in between. Here the CDR3 reads CASSQVAGYNYGYTF. CDR3 DNA: TGCGCCAGCAGCCAAGTTGCAGGGTATAACTATGGCTACACCTTC.

The genes are TRBV7-9 and TRBJ2-7; D gene uncertain. V lost 0 bases and J 5 bases, leaving 11 bases between the germline ends. The CDR3 has 14 residues. CDR1 and CDR2 (germline): SEHNR, FQNEAQ (reference sequence). The CDR3 nucleotides read TGTGCCAGCAGCTTAGCGCAGGCTATAGACGAGCAGTACTTC. This codes for CASSLAQAIDEQYF.

The rearrangement links TRBV2 to TRBJ1-1; 8 nucleotides align to TRBD1. Germline CDR1 is SNHLY and CDR2 is FYNNEI. The CDR3 contains 13 residues. The junction had 6 bases not matched to a gene; V was cut back by 8 bases and J by 4 bases. Here the CDR3 DNA reads TGTGCCAGCGGGACGGACAGGGCCACTGAAGCTTTCTTT. Protein sequence: CASGTDRATEAFF.